The 6 T cell receptor beta chains below were found in one sample sequenced in a study of T cell responses to AZD1222 COVID-19 vaccine. Sequenced by immunoSEQ multiplex PCR; TCRdb stores in-frame clones only, minus some. The sample records some 130,000 clones, around nine tenths being singletons. Sequencing was performed on peripheral blood, taken on day 0 of AZD1222 vaccination. These receptors came from an adult in good health.

The chain combines TRBV27 with TRBJ1-1; perhaps TRBD1 as D (5 bases). The length of the CDR3 is 12 residues. Trimming cost V 6 bases and J 4 bases, with 9 bases left between them. Germline V CDR1 and CDR2: MNHEY, SMNVEV (reference sequence). The CDR3 loop reads CASRGLVTEAFF. CDR3 sequence (DNA): TGTGCCAGCAGGGGGCTCGTCACTGAAGCTTTCTTT.

This clone was seen a single time. The genes are TRBV28 and TRBJ2-2; 9 bases align to TRBD1. The J segment lost 5 bases and the V segment lost 6 bases, leaving 10 bases of the junction unmatched. This CDR3 is built from 16 residues. From germline, CDR1 is MDHEN and CDR2 SYDVKM. The CDR3 DNA reads as TGTGCCAGCAGATCCGGGGGGACAGGGAGGACCGGGGAGCTGTTTTTT. It codes for CASRSGGTGRTGELFF.

The chain combines TRBV9 with TRBJ1-2; D possibly corresponds to TRBD1 (5 bases). The germline V gene encodes CDR1 SGDLS and CDR2 YYNGEE. CDR3 size: 17 residues. Trimming removed 0 bases at V and 1 base at J, with 16 bases between. The CDR3 coding sequence is TGTGCCAGCAGCGTAGATATAAGTTGGGACGATAACTATGGCTACACCTTC. Its translation: CASSVDISWDDNYGYTF.

Worth noting for this clone: This CDR3 is also generated by other DNA sequences in the sample. V is TRBV6-4 and J is TRBJ1-2; D remains unclear. Germline CDR1 reads MRHNA; CDR2 reads SNTAGT. The CDR3 sequence is 14 residues long. The V and J ends lost 0 bases and 7 bases respectively, with 12 bases between them. DNA for the CDR3: TGTGCCAGCAGTGACTCGGCTGGGTTGGGTGGCTACACCTTC. Its protein is CASSDSAGLGGYTF.

The chain links TRBV9 to TRBJ2-1, with 9 bases fitting TRBD1. This CDR3 contains 15 residues. The ends lost 4 bases at V and 3 bases at J; junction bases unmatched: 5. The germline V gene encodes CDR1 SGDLS and CDR2 YYNGEE. The CDR3 here is CASSPGTGNYNEQFF. The CDR3 DNA reads TGTGCCAGCAGCCCCGGGACAGGGAACTACAATGAGCAGTTCTTC. Combining the CDR3 with reference TRBV9 and TRBJ2-1 gives the whole variable domain DSGVTQTPKHLITATGQRVTLRCSPRSGDLSVYWYQQSLDQGLQFLIQYYNGEERAKGNILERFSAQQFPDLHSELNLSSLELGDSALYFCASSPGTGNYNEQFFGPGTRLTVL.

In nucleotides, the CDR3 is TGTGCCAGCAGCCCCCCGACTGGGAGAGTCGATACGCAGTATTTT. Its protein is CASSPPTGRVDTQYF. The chain employs TRBV3-1 (or the pseudogene TRBV3-2) and TRBJ2-3; possible D gene TRBD2, 5 bases. The CDR3 spans 15 residues. V dropped 4 bases and J dropped 6 bases, with 17 bases sitting between them. Germline CDR1 reads LGHDT; CDR2 reads YNNKEL (reference sequence).